Below, one TCR beta chain is given with its context. This CDR3 is 14 amino acids long. Trimming took 7 bases from V and 0 from J, leaving 13 bases between them. The germline V gene encodes CDR1 MNHNY and CDR2 SVGAGI (reference sequence). The sample originates from a study of shared clonotypes between healthy human individuals. Assay used: immunoSEQ multiplex PCR; TCRdb lists only in-frame clones, some missing. The sample consists of nearly 1,000,000 clones, 70% to 85% of them appearing once. What was sequenced was memory CD4+ T cells sorted from blood. Described subset: CD45RA-negative fraction. This chain links TRBV6-6 with TRBJ2-7; D perhaps matches TRBD1 (7 bases). The receptor was isolated from a man younger than 35 in good health. Written as DNA, the CDR3 is TGTGCCAGCATAGACCAGGGGGGCTCCTACGAGCAGTACTTC. The encoded protein is CASIDQGGSYEQYF.